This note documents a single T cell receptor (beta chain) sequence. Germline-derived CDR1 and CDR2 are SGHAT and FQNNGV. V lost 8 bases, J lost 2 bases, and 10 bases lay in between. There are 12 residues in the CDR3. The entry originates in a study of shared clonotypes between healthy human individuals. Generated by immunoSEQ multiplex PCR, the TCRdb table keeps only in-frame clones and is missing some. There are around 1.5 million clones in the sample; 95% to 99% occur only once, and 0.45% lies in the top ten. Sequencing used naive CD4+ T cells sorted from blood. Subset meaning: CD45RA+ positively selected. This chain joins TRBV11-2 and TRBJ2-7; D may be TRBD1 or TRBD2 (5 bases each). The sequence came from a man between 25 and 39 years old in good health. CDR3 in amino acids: CASGLGAYEQYF. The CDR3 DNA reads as TGTGCCAGCGGTCTGGGGGCCTACGAGCAGTACTTC.